This is a list of T cell receptor beta chains from one sample in a study of T cell responses to AZD1222 COVID-19 vaccine. This table comes from immunoSEQ multiplex PCR, and its TCRdb copy is limited to in-frame clones, with some not included. The table lists 200,000 or so clones, approximately 90% of them singletons, with 5% to 7% in the top ten. The material sequenced was peripheral blood, taken on day 0 of AZD1222 vaccination. The receptors were sampled from an adult in good health. The CDR3 runs from the conserved cysteine through the conserved F or W. The D gene is left open where the match is weak. Expanded clones get a size class; other rows say once, few or many, or leave the size out.

>TRBV3-1/TRBV3-2|TRBJ1-2|14|few|TRBD1
CASSRGTGIIGYTF
TGTGCCAGCAGCCGCGGGACAGGGATTATTGGCTACACCTTC
>TRBV5-4|TRBJ2-3|13|.|.
CASSLDQTDTQYF
TGTGCCAGCAGCTTGGACCAAACAGATACGCAGTATTTT
>TRBV2|TRBJ2-3|17|.|TRBD2
CASSGGLAGGITDTQYF
TGTGCCAGCAGTGGTGGACTAGCGGGGGGGATCACAGATACGCAGTATTTT
>TRBV10-2|TRBJ1-2|15|.|TRBD1
CASRSRDREDYGYTF
TGCGCCAGCAGATCCCGGGACAGGGAAGACTATGGCTACACCTTC
>TRBV4-2|TRBJ1-2|15|.|.
CASSPPDRQFYGYTF
TGTGCCAGCAGCCCCCCCGACCGGCAATTCTATGGCTACACCTTC
>TRBV21-1|TRBJ1-2|16|.|.
CASSKRATGDFYGYTF
TGTGCCAGCAGCAAAAGGGCGACGGGGGACTTCTATGGCTACACCTTC
>TRBV11-2|TRBJ2-3|15|.|.
CASSLDKGGTDTQYF
TGTGCCAGCAGCTTAGATAAGGGGGGCACAGATACGCAGTATTTT
>TRBV12-3/TRBV12-4|TRBJ1-6|13|.|TRBD1
CASSLTGNSPLHF
TGTGCCAGCAGTTTGACAGGGAATTCACCCCTCCACTTT
>TRBV7-2|TRBJ1-4|14|once|.
CASSLQGTWEKLFF
TGTGCCAGCAGCTTACAGGGGACGTGGGAAAAACTGTTTTTT
>TRBV5-1|TRBJ2-2|15|once|.
CASRIAPGDTGELFF
TGCGCCAGCAGGATTGCCCCGGGGGACACCGGGGAGCTGTTTTTT
>TRBV28|TRBJ1-2|15|.|.
CASTLSGRVVYGYTF
TGTGCCAGCACCCTTTCCGGACGCGTTGTCTATGGCTACACCTTC
>TRBV7-2|TRBJ2-2|14|once|.
CASSLQGLTGELFF
TGTGCCAGCAGCTTACAGGGACTCACCGGGGAGCTGTTTTTT
>TRBV30|TRBJ2-3|15|.|.
CAWSVVVGIYGTQYF
TGTGCCTGGAGTGTAGTAGTCGGGATTTACGGTACGCAGTATTTT
>TRBV28|TRBJ2-5|16|.|TRBD2
CASSFPSGRGSETQYF
TGTGCCAGCAGTTTCCCTAGCGGGAGAGGGTCGGAGACCCAGTACTTC
>TRBV6-4|TRBJ1-6|13|.|.
CASSVDRHSPLHF
TGTGCCAGCAGTGTTGATCGGCATTCACCCCTCCACTTT
>TRBV15|TRBJ1-4|19|once|.
CATSRDVRDRLPTNEKLFF
TGTGCCACCAGCAGAGATGTCCGTGACAGACTTCCAACTAATGAAAAACTGTTTTTT
>TRBV28|TRBJ1-5|14|.|.
CASSLSQGYQPQHF
TGTGCCAGCAGTTTATCACAGGGTTATCAGCCCCAGCATTTT
>TRBV28|TRBJ2-7|12|.|.
CASRRGAYEQYF
TGTGCCAGCCGCAGGGGGGCCTACGAGCAGTACTTC
>TRBV3-1/TRBV3-2|TRBJ1-6|15|.|TRBD1
CASRPSGQYNSPLHF
TGTGCCAGCAGGCCCTCGGGACAGTATAATTCACCCCTCCACTTT
>TRBV7-8|TRBJ2-7|16|few|TRBD2
CASSLGSGRPPYEQYF
TGTGCCAGCAGCTTAGGCAGCGGGAGACCTCCCTACGAGCAGTACTTC
>TRBV7-2|TRBJ2-5|15|.|TRBD2
CASSLIRGGQETQYF
TGTGCCAGCAGCCTTATACGGGGGGGGCAAGAGACCCAGTACTTC
>TRBV18|TRBJ1-1|14|once|.
CASSPSGVNTEAFF
TGTGCCAGCTCACCATCGGGGGTGAACACTGAAGCTTTCTTT
>TRBV5-1|TRBJ2-7|14|.|TRBD1
CASSPGQGPHEQYF
TGCGCCAGCAGCCCCGGACAGGGTCCCCACGAGCAGTACTTC
>TRBV5-8|TRBJ1-5|16|once|TRBD1
CASSLAKTGTGQPQHF
TGTGCCAGCAGCTTGGCCAAGACAGGGACCGGTCAGCCCCAGCATTTT
>TRBV3-1/TRBV3-2|TRBJ2-5|17|.|TRBD2
CASSLGLAGGRGETQYF
TGTGCCAGCAGCCTGGGACTAGCGGGGGGCCGGGGAGAGACCCAGTACTTC
>TRBV7-3|TRBJ2-2|15|.|.
CASSHGQTITGELFF
TGTGCCAGCAGCCACGGACAGACGATCACCGGGGAGCTGTTTTTT
>TRBV7-9|TRBJ2-7|14|.|.
CASSLAGSYYEQYF
TGTGCCAGCAGCTTAGCAGGCAGTTATTACGAGCAGTACTTC
>TRBV19|TRBJ2-5|14|.|.
CASSIMDKQETQYF
TGTGCCAGTAGTATAATGGATAAACAAGAGACCCAGTACTTC
>TRBV6-5|TRBJ1-6|14|.|.
CATPRPNYNSPLHF
TGTGCCACCCCTCGGCCGAACTATAATTCACCCCTCCACTTT
>TRBV28|TRBJ2-2|13|.|.
CASSLTVTGELFF
TGTGCCAGCAGTTTAACCGTCACCGGGGAGCTGTTTTTT
>TRBV5-5|TRBJ1-5|14|.|.
CASSYIDSNQPQHF
TGTGCCAGCAGCTACATCGATAGCAATCAGCCCCAGCATTTT
>TRBV16|TRBJ1-4|15|.|.
CASSLDRPTNEKLFF
TGTGCCAGCAGCCTCGACAGACCAACTAATGAAAAACTGTTTTTT
>TRBV18|TRBJ1-4|15|.|TRBD1
CASSPGTGTNEKLFF
TGTGCCAGCTCACCCGGGACAGGGACTAATGAAAAACTGTTTTTT
>TRBV10-1|TRBJ1-3|13|.|TRBD1
CASSQGAGNTIYF
TGCGCCAGCAGTCAGGGGGCTGGAAACACCATATATTTT
>TRBV5-8|TRBJ2-7|14|.|.
CASSSDGSSYEQYF
TGTGCCAGCAGCTCCGATGGATCATCATACGAGCAGTACTTC
>TRBV24-1|TRBJ2-1|15|.|.
CATSVADSRWGEQFF
TGTGCCACCAGTGTGGCGGACTCCAGGTGGGGTGAGCAGTTCTTC
>TRBV5-1|TRBJ2-1|15|.|.
CASSLEGSSYNEQFF
TGCGCCAGCAGCTTGGAGGGTAGCTCCTACAATGAGCAGTTCTTC
>TRBV14|TRBJ1-1|14|once|.
CASSQDLRRLEAFF
TGTGCCAGCAGCCAAGATCTGAGACGCCTAGAAGCTTTCTTT
>TRBV5-1|TRBJ1-6|15|.|.
CASSLATGKTSPLHF
TGCGCCAGCAGCTTGGCCACAGGGAAGACGTCACCCCTCCACTTT